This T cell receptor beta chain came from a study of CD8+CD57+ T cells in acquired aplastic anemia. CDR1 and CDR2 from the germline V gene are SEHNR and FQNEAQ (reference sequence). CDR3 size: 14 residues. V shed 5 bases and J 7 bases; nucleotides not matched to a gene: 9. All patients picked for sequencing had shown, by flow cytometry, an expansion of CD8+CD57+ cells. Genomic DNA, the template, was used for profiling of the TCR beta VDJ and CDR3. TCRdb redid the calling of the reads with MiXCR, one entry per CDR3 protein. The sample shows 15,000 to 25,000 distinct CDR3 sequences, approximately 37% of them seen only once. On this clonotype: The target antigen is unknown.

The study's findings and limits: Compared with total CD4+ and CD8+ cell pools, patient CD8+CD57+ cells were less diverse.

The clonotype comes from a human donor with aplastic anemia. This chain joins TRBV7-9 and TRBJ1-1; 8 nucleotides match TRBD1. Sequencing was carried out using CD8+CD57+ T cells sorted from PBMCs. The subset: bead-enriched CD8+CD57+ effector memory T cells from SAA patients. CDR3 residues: CASSNTGGMGEAFF. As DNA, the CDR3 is TGTGCCAGCAGCAATACAGGGGGAATGGGTGAAGCTTTCTTT.